The 16 T cell receptor beta chains below all came from one sample that was sequenced in a study of CD8 T cells in ankylosing spondylitis. The antigens these receptors bind are not known. Regarding the study as a whole: Seemingly distinctive of ankylosing spondylitis blood was a TCR beta motif formed by eight highly homologous variants.

TCRdb re-derived calls from the 5' RACE reads in MiXCR, one entry per CDR3 protein. The data show some 840,000 distinct CDR3 sequences, over 9.5% seen once. The sequencing input was blood, either unsorted or a sorted T cell fraction (not recorded which). The receptors stem from a male donor with ankylosing spondylitis.

This clonotype was detected many times. The J gene is TRBJ2-7, the V gene TRBV20-1, with D uncertain. This CDR3 is built from 10 residues. Deletions cut 6 bases from V and 2 bases from J, with 5 bases between. In germline, CDR1 is DFQATT, CDR2 SNEGSKA (reference sequence). The DNA of the CDR3 is TGCAGTGCCTCTACCTACGAGCAGTACTTC. Its translation: CSASTYEQYF.

The rearrangement joins TRBV30 to TRBJ2-4; 13 bases are shared with TRBD2. Germline V gene data show CDR1 as GTSNPN and CDR2 as SVGIG (reference sequence). Losses at the gene ends were 3 bases for V and 6 bases for J; bases not matched to a gene: 14. This CDR3 comprises 18 residues. In nucleotides, the CDR3 is TGTGCCTGGAGGGTTAGACTAGCGGGGGGCCCTCGCGGAAACATTCAGTACTTC. This gives the protein CAWRVRLAGGPRGNIQYF.

The chain has TRBV19 and TRBJ2-3, with a possible D match to TRBD1 (5 bases). CDR3 length equals 13 residues. V was shortened by 10 bases and J by 1 base, with 12 bases between the two germline ends. Per the germline V gene, CDR1 is LNHDA and CDR2 is SQIVND (reference sequence). The CDR3 region has the DNA TGTGCCACCAAGGGCAGGGGCACAGATACGCAGTATTTT. It is translated as CATKGRGTDTQYF.

This clonotype was observed a few times. CDR3 region: CASSPTGSSYNSPLHF. The CDR3 DNA follows: TGTGCCAGCAGCCCGACAGGGAGCTCCTATAATTCACCCCTCCACTTT. V is TRBV9 and J is TRBJ1-6, with 7 bases fitting TRBD1. J gave up 0 bases and V 4 bases, and 4 bases lay outside the gene matches. In germline, CDR1 is SGDLS, CDR2 YYNGEE. The CDR3 totals 16 residues.

This clonotype was picked up a small number of times. The chain recombines TRBV20-1 with TRBJ2-1, with D possibly matching TRBD2 (6 bases). The CDR3 is 14 residues long. Trimming took off 5 bases at V and 4 bases at J, with 15 bases between the two ends. In germline, CDR1 is DFQATT, CDR2 SNEGSKA (reference sequence). The CDR3 loop is CSAWTPAGYNEQFF. The DNA for the CDR3 is TGCAGTGCTTGGACCCCAGCGGGTTACAATGAGCAGTTCTTC.

The chain is built from TRBV7-9 and TRBJ2-5, with 7 bases identical to TRBD1. CDR3 length equals 15 residues. Germline CDR1 SEHNR, CDR2 FQNEAQ (reference sequence). The ends lost 0 bases at V and 5 bases at J; junction bases unmatched: 6. CDR3: CASSLAGGIWETQYF. For the CDR3, the DNA is TGTGCCAGCAGCTTAGCAGGGGGCATCTGGGAGACCCAGTACTTC.

This clonotype was detected many times. The gene calls are TRBV12-3 or TRBV12-4 and TRBJ1-1; no reliable D call. The CDR3 contains 14 residues. The germline V and J ends were trimmed by 4 bases and 7 bases, with 16 bases remaining between them. The CDR3 here is CASSSPDSVGEAFF. The CDR3 DNA is TGTGCCAGCAGTTCACCCGACTCGGTGGGTGAAGCTTTCTTT.

This clonotype occurred a few times. This chain uses TRBV7-9 with TRBJ1-5; no clear D. V was cut by 5 bases and J by 0 bases, with 8 bases left in between. CDR3 length: 14 amino acids. Per the germline V gene, CDR1 is SEHNR and CDR2 is FQNEAQ (reference sequence). The CDR3 nucleotides read TGTGCCAGCAGCAATAGTGATAGCAATCAGCCCCAGCATTTT. Translation gives CASSNSDSNQPQHF.

Ten or more counts support this clonotype. The chain links TRBV30 to TRBJ1-5; possible D gene TRBD1, 6 bases. CDR3 length: 13 amino acids. Germline V gene sequence: CDR1 GTSNPN, CDR2 SVGIG (reference sequence). V lost 5 bases and J 0 bases, leaving 8 bases between the germline ends. CDR3 amino acids: CAWSGDSNQPQHF. The CDR3 nucleotides are TGTGCCTGGTCAGGGGATAGCAATCAGCCCCAGCATTTT.

The chain recombines TRBV7-2 with TRBJ2-7; D gene ambiguous. Trimming took off 5 bases at V and 1 base at J, with 12 bases between the two ends. The germline V gene encodes CDR1 SGHTA and CDR2 FQGNSA. CDR3 size: 14 residues. This chain's CDR3 is CASSHRGRSYEQYF. The CDR3 DNA follows: TGTGCCAGCAGCCACCGTGGCAGGTCCTACGAGCAGTACTTC.

This clonotype was observed many times. V is TRBV28 and J is TRBJ1-5; D unclear. Germline-derived CDR1 and CDR2 are MDHEN and SYDVKM. The CDR3 sequence is 16 residues long. Trimming left V 3 bases short and J 3 bases short, with 15 bases between. The CDR3 DNA reads as TGTGCCAGCAGTTTTCCAGACCTGCGGGTCAATCAGCCCCAGCATTTT. Translation gives CASSFPDLRVNQPQHF.

The chain recombines TRBV10-1 with TRBJ1-1, with D possibly matching TRBD1 (5 bases). The germline gives CDR1 WNHNN, CDR2 SYGVQD (reference sequence). Trimming took off 7 bases at V and 6 bases at J, with 18 bases between the two ends. This CDR3 has 14 amino acids. CDR3 in amino acids: CASTQSGGTAEAFF. The CDR3 nucleotides read TGCGCCAGCACCCAAAGCGGGGGTACCGCTGAAGCTTTCTTT.

This clonotype was recorded at least ten times. The rearrangement joins TRBV7-2 to TRBJ2-5; 9 nucleotides align to TRBD2. This CDR3 is 14 amino acids long. Germline CDR1 reads SGHTA; CDR2 reads FQGNSA. Trimming took 2 bases from V and 7 from J; bases not matched to a gene: 5. CDR3 in DNA: TGTGCCAGCAGCTTAAGCCTAGCGGGACGGACCCAGTACTTC. It is translated as CASSLSLAGRTQYF.

This clonotype was seen repeatedly, ten times or more. An end of the junction does not agree with germline; a read error may underlie this. V is TRBV4-1 and J is TRBJ2-7, with TRBD2 as a possible D gene (7 bases). The germline CDR1 and CDR2 sequences are MGHRA and YSYEKL. This CDR3 has 12 residues. This chain's CDR3 is CASSQVGGHRTF. The CDR3 bases are TGCGCCAGCAGCCAAGTGGGGGGGCACAGGACCTTC.

This clonotype showed up just a few times. This sequence joins TRBV7-2 and TRBJ1-2, with D perhaps TRBD1 (5 bases). Germline loops: CDR1 SGHTA, CDR2 FQGNSA. The CDR3 covers 13 residues. The germline V and J ends were trimmed by 5 bases and 4 bases, with 11 bases remaining between them. CDR3 protein: CASSTQGGYGYTF. The CDR3 nucleotides are TGTGCCAGCAGCACTCAGGGTGGCTATGGCTACACCTTC.

The chain is built from TRBV5-1 and TRBJ2-3; 9 bases are a match to TRBD2. Germline lookup yields CDR1 SGHRS and CDR2 YFSETQ. The CDR3 totals 15 residues. V lost 1 base to trimming and J lost 4 bases; unmatched junction nucleotides: 4. In DNA form, the CDR3 reads TGCGCCAGCAGCTTGAGCGGGGGGCAGCCAGATACGCAGTATTTT. It encodes CASSLSGGQPDTQYF. The full variable domain, with the rest looked up from reference TRBV5-1 and TRBJ2-3, is KAGVTQTPRYLIKTRGQQVTLSCSPISGHRSVSWYQQTPGQGLQFLFEYFSETQRNKGNFPGRFSGRQFSNSRSEMNVSTLELGDSALYLCASSLSGGQPDTQYFGPGTRLTVL.